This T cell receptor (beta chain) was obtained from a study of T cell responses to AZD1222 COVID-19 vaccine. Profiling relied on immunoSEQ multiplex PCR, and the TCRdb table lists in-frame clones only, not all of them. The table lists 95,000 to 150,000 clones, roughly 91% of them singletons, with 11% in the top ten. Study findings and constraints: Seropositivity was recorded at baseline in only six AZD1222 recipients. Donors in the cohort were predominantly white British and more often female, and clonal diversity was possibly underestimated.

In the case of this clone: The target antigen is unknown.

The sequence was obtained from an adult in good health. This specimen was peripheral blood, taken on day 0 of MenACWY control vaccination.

CDR3 DNA: TGTGCCATCACAGGGCAGGGGGACTATGGCTACACCTTC. Its translation: CAITGQGDYGYTF. This chain uses TRBV10-3 with TRBJ1-2; 7 positions match TRBD1. This CDR3 has 13 residues. Germline trimming cut 7 bases from V and 3 bases from J; bases unmatched to any gene: 5. Germline loops: CDR1 ENHRY, CDR2 SYGVKD.